The clone carrying this TCR beta chain was picked up one time. The germline CDR1 and CDR2 sequences are MDHEN and SYDVKM. The germline V and J ends were trimmed by 2 bases and 3 bases, with 17 bases remaining between them. This CDR3 is 16 amino acids long. With random hexamers, about 0.5 to 1 ug RNA was reverse transcribed. TCRdb called the immunoSEQ multiplex PCR reads again in MiXCR, with one record for every CDR3 protein. The sample lists about 120,000 distinct CDR3 sequences, around 94% occurring once. This specimen comes from a study of CD8 T cells in Susac syndrome. This chain uses TRBV28 with TRBJ2-7; D perhaps matches TRBD1 (6 bases). The TCR comes from a human donor with multiple sclerosis. Sequenced material: CD4+ T cells from PBMCs. This chain's CDR3 is CASSLKLGARVYEQYF. CDR3 DNA: TGTGCCAGCAGTTTAAAATTGGGGGCGCGGGTCTACGAGCAGTACTTC.